This T cell receptor (beta chain) derives from a study of blood T cell repertoires in COVID-19. Study background: Recovered Cohort 3 donors showed two negative PCRs, clearance, or symptom resolution. T cells, B-cell-depleted T cells, or PBMCs provided the cDNA or gDNA that served as material. Acute and convalescent COVID-19 samples came from the United States, Italy and Spain.

Trimming removed 1 base from V and 2 bases from J; junction bases left unmatched: 5. The CDR3 runs to 16 residues. CDR1 is SNHLY and CDR2 is FYNNEI in the germline V gene. TCRdb's table, derived via immunoSEQ multiplex PCR, lists solely in-frame clones and lacks some. The data show under 400,000 clones, around 87% seen once. Those enrolled, adults aged 18 to 89 years, came from about two dozen US areas. The material sequenced was PBMCs or T cells enriched from blood (not recorded which). The receptor was derived from a man aged 35 to 55 in a cohort exposed to, infected with or recovered from COVID-19 (not recorded which). V usage is TRBV2 and J usage is TRBJ1-5; 7 nucleotides line up with TRBD1. DNA for the CDR3: TGTGCCAGCAGTGAAGACAGGGGAGGTGGCAATCAGCCCCAGCATTTT. It is translated as CASSEDRGGGNQPQHF.